Below, one TCR beta chain is given with its context. What it recognizes is unknown. TCRdb re-analysed the reads in MiXCR, keeping a single row per CDR3 protein. The top ten clones hold more than 25% of a sample with around 55,000 distinct CDR3 sequences, about 18% of them seen once. These data come from a study of T cell repertoires in cytomegalovirus infection. Study at large: Used in the study were CMV epitopes, some recently identified and HLA-C-restricted, others well-studied and HLA-B-restricted. Through public TCR beta signatures, both CMV infection and matching HLA type were indicated. Study-wide results and caveats: HLA-C-restricted CMV-specific TCR beta clonotypes were dominant in the ex vivo response. Summed frequency of public TCR beta families distinguished CMV carriers with the relevant HLA.

Germline-derived CDR1 and CDR2 are SGHTA and FQGNSA. The CDR3 length is 15 residues. The V end was cut by 3 bases, the J end by 2 bases, with 10 bases between. The specimen comprised CD8+ T cells from cultured PBMCs, sampled from culture after CMV antigen stimulation. This sequence originates from a human donor in good health (CMV status not recorded). Some clones in this sample may be carry-over from other donors' samples. This rearrangement joins TRBV7-2 to TRBJ2-2, with D tentatively TRBD1 or TRBD2 (5 bases each). The DNA for the CDR3 is TGTGCCAGCAGCTTTCCGGGACCAAACACCGGGGAGCTGTTTTTT. This gives the protein CASSFPGPNTGELFF.